This is a list of T cell receptor beta chains from one sample in a study of PD-1 blockade in classical Hodgkin lymphoma. Libraries were prepared by immunoSEQ multiplex PCR; TCRdb keeps only in-frame clonotypes and omits some of them. The data contain some 30,000 clones, about 76% of them seen just once; the ten biggest clones take up roughly 3%. The specimen comprised peripheral blood mononuclear cells (PBMCs), sampled before the second cycle of nivolumab. The receptors here all came from a human donor with classical Hodgkin lymphoma. The CDR3 runs from the conserved cysteine through the conserved F or W. The D gene is left open where the match is weak. Expanded clones get a size class; other rows say once, few or many, or leave the size out.

TRBV7-6,NA,TRBJ2-5,TRBD2,CASTGGFEREETQYF,TGTGCCAGCACCGGAGGGTTTGAGCGGGAGGAGACCCAGTACTTC
TRBV6-1,NA,TRBJ2-4,NA,CASSGGWENIQYF,TGTGCCAGCAGTGGGGGGTGGGAAAACATTCAGTACTTC
TRBV11-1,NA,TRBJ1-2,NA,CASSPTENYGYTF,TGTGCCAGCAGCCCAACAGAGAACTATGGCTACACCTTC
TRBV18,NA,TRBJ2-5,TRBD1,CASSPSRQGARETQYF,TGTGCCAGCTCACCATCCCGACAGGGGGCGAGGGAGACCCAGTACTTC
TRBV9,NA,TRBJ1-6,NA,CASSVGGDNSPLHF,TGTGCCAGCAGCGTAGGGGGAGATAATTCACCCCTCCACTTT
TRBV6-5,NA,TRBJ1-1,NA,CASSYSEFGGVEAFF,TGTGCCAGCAGTTACTCGGAATTCGGGGGAGTTGAAGCTTTCTTT
TRBV5-1,once,TRBJ1-2,NA,CASSPGGAGGYTF,TGCGCCAGCAGCCCGGGGGGCGCGGGTGGCTACACCTTC
TRBV7-9,NA,TRBJ1-1,NA,CASSLGLRGGAFF,TGTGCCAGCAGCTTAGGATTGAGGGGAGGAGCTTTCTTT
TRBV27,NA,TRBJ1-6,NA,CASSLEGINSPLHF,TGTGCCAGCAGTTTGGAGGGGATCAATTCACCCCTCCACTTT
TRBV4-2,NA,TRBJ2-1,NA,CASSQSNEQFF,TGTGCCAGCAGCCAGAGTAATGAGCAGTTCTTC
TRBV19,few,TRBJ2-7,TRBD1,CASSIMIGGTGEDYEQYF,TGTGCCAGTAGTATTATGATTGGGGGGACAGGGGAGGACTACGAGCAGTACTTC
TRBV21-1,NA,TRBJ2-5,NA,CASSKVIFQGRRETQYF,TGTGCCAGCAGCAAAGTAATATTCCAGGGACGGCGAGAGACCCAGTACTTC
TRBV11-3,NA,TRBJ2-1,TRBD2,CASSLDPSGGAEQFF,TGTGCCAGCAGCTTAGATCCTAGCGGGGGGGCTGAGCAGTTCTTC
TRBV9,few,TRBJ2-1,TRBD2,CASSVAATASGGAGQFF,TGTGCCAGCAGCGTAGCGGCGACCGCTAGCGGGGGGGCCGGGCAGTTCTTC
TRBV7-9,once,TRBJ2-2,TRBD1,CASSFSGQGRNTGELFF,TGTGCCAGCAGCTTCTCAGGACAGGGAAGAAACACCGGGGAGCTGTTTTTT
TRBV25-1,NA,TRBJ2-2,NA,CASSDRPHTGELFF,TGTGCCAGCAGTGACAGACCTCACACCGGGGAGCTGTTTTTT
TRBV7-5,few,TRBJ2-7,NA,CASGQGGTYEQYF,TGTGCCAGTGGACAGGGGGGAACCTACGAGCAGTACTTC
TRBV5-1,NA,TRBJ1-5,NA,CASSLGQGPNQPQHF,TGTGCCAGCAGCTTGGGCCAGGGTCCAAATCAGCCCCAGCATTTT
TRBV7-2,few,TRBJ2-1,TRBD2,CASSLAPVAGLEQFF,TGTGCCAGCAGCTTAGCACCGGTAGCGGGCCTTGAGCAGTTCTTC
TRBV6-5,NA,TRBJ1-2,NA,CASSYTQTPNGYTF,TGTGCCAGCAGTTACACCCAGACCCCTAACGGCTACACCTTC
TRBV4-1,NA,TRBJ1-2,NA,CASSPDPGTVYGYTF,TGCGCCAGCAGCCCCGACCCTGGGACGGTCTATGGCTACACCTTC
TRBV6-1,NA,TRBJ2-3,TRBD2,CASRVQRGVTDTQYF,TGTGCCAGCAGAGTCCAGCGGGGGGTCACAGATACGCAGTATTTT
TRBV19,few,TRBJ2-7,NA,CASRKGSSYEQYF,TGTGCCAGCCGGAAGGGTAGCTCCTACGAGCAGTACTTC
TRBV6-1,NA,TRBJ2-6,TRBD1,CASSEGGQGGLVGANVLTF,TGTGCCAGCAGTGAAGGAGGACAGGGGGGATTAGTTGGGGCCAACGTCCTGACTTTC
TRBV19,few,TRBJ2-7,NA,CASSSRLLDEQYF,TGTGCCAGTAGCAGCAGACTCCTAGACGAGCAGTACTTC
TRBV6-4,NA,TRBJ2-1,TRBD2,CASSDSVTAGGQFF,TGTGCCAGCAGTGACTCGGTAACCGCGGGGGGGCAGTTCTTC
TRBV28,NA,TRBJ1-5,NA,CASSRLGTAGQPQHF,TGTGCCAGCAGCCGACTTGGGACCGCCGGTCAGCCCCAGCATTTT
TRBV4-1,few,TRBJ1-2,NA,CASSPTEDSSSGYTF,TGCGCCAGCAGCCCTACTGAGGATTCCTCCTCTGGCTACACCTTC
TRBV6-5,NA,TRBJ2-1,TRBD2,CASSGTRGRGEQFF,TGTGCCAGCAGTGGGACGCGAGGGAGGGGTGAGCAGTTCTTC
TRBV4-3,NA,TRBJ2-7,TRBD1,CASSQAGTGSYEQYF,TGCGCCAGCAGCCAAGCCGGGACAGGGTCCTACGAGCAGTACTTC
TRBV7-2,once,TRBJ2-3,NA,CASSESIDLDTQYF,TGTGCCAGCAGCGAGTCTATAGATCTAGATACGCAGTATTTT
TRBV2,NA,TRBJ2-5,TRBD1,CASSEGTGGRETQYF,TGTGCCAGCAGTGAAGGGACAGGGGGACGGGAGACCCAGTACTTC
TRBV9,NA,TRBJ2-1,NA,CASSVASVGGEQFF,TGTGCCAGCAGCGTAGCATCAGTCGGGGGCGAGCAGTTCTTC
TRBV5-6,NA,TRBJ2-3,NA,CASSLGGKTDSRSTDTQYF,TGTGCCAGCAGCTTGGGGGGGAAAACCGACAGTCGAAGCACAGATACGCAGTATTTT
TRBV30,NA,TRBJ2-5,TRBD2,CAWSGTSSQETQYF,TGTGCCTGGTCCGGGACTAGCTCCCAAGAGACCCAGTACTTC
TRBV7-6,NA,TRBJ2-2,TRBD2,CASSLGAGTSGDTGELFF,TGTGCCAGCAGCTTAGGGGCCGGGACTAGCGGCGACACCGGGGAGCTGTTTTTT
TRBV7-9,NA,TRBJ2-7,TRBD2,CASSSVSGGIGEQYF,TGTGCCAGCAGCTCCGTTAGCGGGGGGATCGGCGAGCAGTACTTC
TRBV11-2,medium-sized,TRBJ2-7,NA,CASSPPPGREDYEQYF,TGTGCCAGCAGCCCACCCCCGGGGCGGGAAGACTACGAGCAGTACTTC
TRBV5-4,NA,TRBJ2-3,TRBD2,CASSFSSGGTDTQYF,TGTGCCAGCAGCTTCTCTAGCGGGGGCACGGATACGCAGTATTTT
TRBV7-9,NA,TRBJ2-1,NA,CASSRRGGDEQFF,TGTGCCAGCAGTAGGAGAGGGGGGGATGAGCAGTTCTTC
TRBV7-9,NA,TRBJ2-3,NA,CASSRTLLAEADTQYF,TGTGCCAGCAGCCGAACCCTACTAGCCGAGGCAGATACGCAGTATTTT
TRBV27,NA,TRBJ2-7,NA,CASSGPGQSPTEQYF,TGTGCCAGCAGTGGTCCCGGCCAGTCCCCTACGGAGCAGTACTTC
TRBV27,NA,TRBJ1-5,NA,CASSLLVNQPQHF,TGTGCCAGCAGTTTATTGGTAAATCAGCCCCAGCATTTT
TRBV2,NA,TRBJ1-6,NA,CASRRTDYNSPLHF,TGTGCCAGCAGACGGACGGACTATAATTCACCCCTCCACTTT
TRBV18,NA,TRBJ1-6,NA,CASSGRRGLHF,TGTGCCAGCTCCGGACGGCGGGGGCTCCACTTT
TRBV21-1,few,TRBJ1-5,NA,CASSKCQGEAQHF,TGTGCCAGCAGCAAGTGTCAGGGTGAAGCCCAGCATTTT
TRBV7-9,NA,TRBJ2-1,TRBD2,CASSFGTSASNEQFF,TGTGCCAGCAGCTTCGGGACTAGCGCGTCCAATGAGCAGTTCTTC
TRBV7-3,NA,TRBJ1-1,NA,CASSLYPNTEAFF,TGTGCCAGCAGCTTATATCCGAACACTGAAGCTTTCTTT
TRBV5-1,NA,TRBJ1-5,NA,CASSLGDGYQPQHF,TGCGCCAGCAGCTTGGGAGATGGGTATCAGCCCCAGCATTTT
TRBV18,NA,TRBJ2-3,NA,CASSPPSVAVSVADTQYF,TGTGCCAGCTCACCACCAAGTGTTGCGGTCAGCGTCGCAGATACGCAGTATTTT
TRBV5-5,once,TRBJ2-7,NA,CASSDNRASEQYF,TGTGCCAGCAGCGACAACAGGGCAAGTGAGCAGTACTTC
TRBV10-1,few,TRBJ1-6,NA,CASSERGTISPLHF,TGCGCCAGCAGTGAGAGGGGAACGATTTCACCCCTCCACTTT
TRBV7-9,NA,TRBJ1-4,NA,CASSPSIGAGEKLFF,TGTGCCAGCAGCCCATCGATCGGGGCTGGTGAAAAACTGTTTTTT
TRBV2,medium-sized,TRBJ2-7,NA,CASSDFTTLPYEQYF,TGTGCCAGCAGTGACTTCACTACACTTCCCTACGAGCAGTACTTC
TRBV11-2,NA,TRBJ2-2,TRBD1,CASSLDRVPGELFF,TGTGCCAGCAGCTTGGACAGGGTACCCGGGGAGCTGTTTTTT
TRBV4-3,NA,TRBJ1-2,NA,CASSQDAQGYYGYTF,TGCGCCAGCAGCCAAGATGCGCAGGGGTACTATGGCTACACCTTC
TRBV7-8,few,TRBJ2-1,NA,CASSLGDPLYNEQFF,TGTGCCAGCAGCTTAGGGGACCCGCTTTACAATGAGCAGTTCTTC